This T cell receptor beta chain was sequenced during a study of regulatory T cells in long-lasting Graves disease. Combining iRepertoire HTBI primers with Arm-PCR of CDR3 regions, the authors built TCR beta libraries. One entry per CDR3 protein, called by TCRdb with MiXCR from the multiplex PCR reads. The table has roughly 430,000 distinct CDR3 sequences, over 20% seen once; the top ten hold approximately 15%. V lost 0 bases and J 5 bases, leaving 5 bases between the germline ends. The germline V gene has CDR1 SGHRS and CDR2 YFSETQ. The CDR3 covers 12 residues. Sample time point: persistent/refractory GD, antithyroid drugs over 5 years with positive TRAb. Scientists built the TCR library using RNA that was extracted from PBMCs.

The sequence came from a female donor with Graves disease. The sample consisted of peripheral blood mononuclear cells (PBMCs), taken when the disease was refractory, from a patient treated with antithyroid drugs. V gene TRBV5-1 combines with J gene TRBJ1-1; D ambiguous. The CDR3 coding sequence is TGCGCCAGCAGCTTGGACGAGACTGAAGCTTTCTTT. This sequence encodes CASSLDETEAFF.